The 31 T cell receptor beta chains below all came from one sample that was sequenced in a study of blood T cell repertoires in COVID-19. Clones were sequenced by immunoSEQ multiplex PCR, and TCRdb holds only the in-frame ones, with some missing. The sample includes approximately 180,000 clones, about 88% seen only once; the top ten take around 1.2%. Source material: PBMCs or T cells enriched from blood (not recorded which). These receptors all come from a human donor with acute COVID-19. The donor label of this sample is uncertain.

The chain employs TRBV7-2 and TRBJ2-1, with D unclear. V was cut by 6 bases and J by 8 bases, with 17 bases left in between. Looked up from germline, CDR1 is SGHTA and CDR2 is FQGNSA. The CDR3 has 14 amino acids. CDR3 sequence reads: CASSPAGIPDEQFF. In nucleotides, the CDR3 is TGTGCCAGCAGTCCCGCCGGTATCCCGGATGAGCAGTTCTTC.

The chain is built from TRBV5-4 and TRBJ1-2, with D possibly being TRBD1 (6 bases). This CDR3 contains 16 residues. V dropped 0 bases and J dropped 2 bases, with 14 bases sitting between them. From germline, CDR1 is SGHNT and CDR2 YYREEE (reference sequence). The CDR3 nucleotides are TGTGCCAGCAGCTTGGGACAGGCCCTAAAGAACTATGGCTACACCTTC. Residues: CASSLGQALKNYGYTF.

The rearrangement uses TRBV19 and TRBJ1-2, with 8 positions matching TRBD1. V dropped 5 bases and J dropped 1; count of bases not matched to a gene: 6. This CDR3 has 15 residues. From germline, CDR1 is LNHDA and CDR2 SQIVND (reference sequence). The CDR3 reads CASSSGQGLNYGYTF. CDR3 in DNA: TGTGCCAGTAGTTCTGGACAGGGACTTAACTATGGCTACACCTTC.

The V gene is TRBV30, the J gene TRBJ2-1; 7 bases are a match to TRBD2. The CDR3 is made up of 17 amino acids. The V gene's germline CDR1 is GTSNPN and CDR2 SVGIG (reference sequence). The V segment lost 2 bases and the J segment 1 base; nucleotides outside the gene matches: 11. As DNA, the CDR3 is TGTGCCTGGAGTACCCACCCATGGGGAGGGTCCTACAATGAGCAGTTCTTC. Translated, it gives CAWSTHPWGGSYNEQFF.

This chain links TRBV9 with TRBJ2-3; 15 bases line up with TRBD2. V shed 4 bases, J shed 6 bases, and the junction held 9 bases outside the gene matches. The germline V gene encodes CDR1 SGDLS and CDR2 YYNGEE. This CDR3 is built from 17 residues. The CDR3 sequence is CASSPGLAGGPSDTQYF. The CDR3 nucleotides read TGTGCCAGCAGCCCCGGACTAGCGGGGGGGCCTTCTGATACGCAGTATTTT. The variable domain in full, completed from reference TRBV9 and TRBJ2-3, reads DSGVTQTPKHLITATGQRVTLRCSPRSGDLSVYWYQQSLDQGLQFLIQYYNGEERAKGNILERFSAQQFPDLHSELNLSSLELGDSALYFCASSPGLAGGPSDTQYFGPGTRLTVL.

V and J are TRBV5-1 and TRBJ1-2, with TRBD1 identical over 9 bases. The CDR3 consists of 15 residues. V shed 3 bases and J 8 bases; nucleotides not matched to a gene: 11. From germline, CDR1 is SGHRS and CDR2 YFSETQ. The CDR3 spells CASSSMTGGKEGYTF. The DNA for the CDR3 is TGCGCCAGCAGCTCAATGACAGGGGGGAAGGAAGGCTACACCTTC. The full variable domain, its missing parts supplied by reference TRBV5-1 and TRBJ1-2, is KAGVTQTPRYLIKTRGQQVTLSCSPISGHRSVSWYQQTPGQGLQFLFEYFSETQRNKGNFPGRFSGRQFSNSRSEMNVSTLELGDSALYLCASSSMTGGKEGYTFGSGTRLTVV.

This clone came up a few times. The gene calls are TRBV6-1 and TRBJ1-1; D is perhaps TRBD1 (5 bases). The ends were cut back, 3 bases at V and 8 bases at J, with 13 bases in the middle. The germline CDR1 and CDR2 sequences are MNHNS and SASEGT. This CDR3 is built from 13 residues. The CDR3 DNA reads TGTGCCAGCAGTGAGGGGAGGGGAGGGGAAGCTTTCTTT. It yields the protein CASSEGRGGEAFF.

Written as DNA, the CDR3 is TGTGCCAGCATTCCTATCGACAGGGGGAATGAAAAACTGTTTTTT. This sequence encodes CASIPIDRGNEKLFF. The genes are TRBV27 and TRBJ1-4, with 9 nucleotides matching TRBD1. The CDR3 contains 15 residues. The V and J ends lost 7 bases and 5 bases, in that order; junction bases with no gene match: 8. Germline V lookup: CDR1 MNHEY, CDR2 SMNVEV (reference sequence).

The chain has TRBV5-1 and TRBJ2-7, with a tentative D call TRBD1 (5 bases). This CDR3 has 15 residues. Trimming cost V 0 bases and J 7 bases, with 17 bases left between them. In germline, CDR1 is SGHRS, CDR2 YFSETQ. The CDR3 sequence is CASSLGQGPPDEQYF. As DNA, the CDR3 is TGCGCCAGCAGCTTGGGTCAGGGTCCCCCTGATGAGCAGTACTTC.

This clone was observed a handful of times. CDR3 DNA sequence: TGTGCCAGCACCCCAGGGACTAGCGGGGGGGACTACGAGCAGTACTTC. This translates into CASTPGTSGGDYEQYF. V gene TRBV7-2 combines with J gene TRBJ2-7; 16 bases agree with TRBD2. The V segment lost 7 bases and the J segment 3 bases; nucleotides outside the gene matches: 6. This CDR3 region has 16 residues. The germline V gene has CDR1 SGHTA and CDR2 FQGNSA.

This clone was counted once. The chain combines TRBV3-1 (or the pseudogene TRBV3-2) with TRBJ2-3, with 7 bases aligning to TRBD2. CDR1 is LGHDT and CDR2 is YNNKEL in the germline V gene (reference sequence). The CDR3 has 16 amino acids. J gave up 5 bases and V 4 bases, and 12 bases lay outside the gene matches. The CDR3 region is CASSLDRDYPRDTQYF. CDR3 sequence (DNA): TGTGCCAGCAGCCTCGACCGGGACTATCCCCGAGATACGCAGTATTTT.

The CDR3 region is CASSSDFSSGNTIYF. The CDR3 nucleotides read TGCGCCAGCAGCTCCGACTTTAGCTCTGGAAACACCATATATTTT. The rearrangement uses TRBV5-1 and TRBJ1-3, with no clear D. In germline, CDR1 is SGHRS, CDR2 YFSETQ. V was clipped by 3 bases and J by 0 bases, with 10 bases between them. The CDR3 has 15 residues.

This chain uses TRBV6-5 with TRBJ2-7; 12 bases map to TRBD1. The germline CDR1 and CDR2 sequences are MNHEY and SVGAGI. The CDR3 length is 14 residues. Trimming at V came to 5 bases and at J to 5 bases, leaving 4 bases not matched to a gene. CDR3 coding DNA: TGTGCCAGCAGTACCGGGACAGGGGGCGACGAGCAGTACTTC. Translated: CASSTGTGGDEQYF.

The chain uses TRBV27 and TRBJ2-3, with D maybe TRBD1 (6 bases). The V gene lost 4 bases and the J gene lost 1 base, with 9 bases spanning the gap. The CDR3 runs to 14 residues. CDR1 and CDR2 (germline): MNHEY, SMNVEV (reference sequence). This CDR3 is CASSSQGRTDTQYF. For the CDR3, the DNA is TGTGCCAGCAGTTCGCAGGGGCGCACAGATACGCAGTATTTT.

CDR3 protein: CASRETGGSGANVLTF. The CDR3 DNA follows: TGTGCCAGCAGGGAAACAGGGGGCTCTGGGGCCAACGTCCTGACTTTC. This chain uses TRBV3-1 (or the pseudogene TRBV3-2) with TRBJ2-6, with TRBD1 matching 8 bases. CDR1 is LGHDT and CDR2 is YNNKEL in the germline V gene (reference sequence). The J segment lost 0 bases and the V segment lost 6 bases, leaving 4 bases of the junction unmatched. The CDR3 loop spans 16 amino acids.

The J gene is TRBJ2-5, the V gene TRBV9; TRBD2 aligns across 15 bases. Germline V lookup: CDR1 SGDLS, CDR2 YYNGEE. The V and J ends lost 4 bases and 5 bases, in that order; junction bases with no gene match: 9. There are 17 residues in the CDR3. The CDR3 is CASSLGLAGGPRETQYF. CDR3 DNA sequence: TGTGCCAGCAGCCTCGGACTAGCGGGGGGGCCACGGGAGACCCAGTACTTC.

The chain links TRBV5-8 to TRBJ2-7, with D tentatively TRBD1 (8 bases). The CDR3 runs 18 residues. In germline, CDR1 is SGHTS, CDR2 YDEGEE. Trimming removed 4 bases at V and 2 bases at J, with 25 bases between. The DNA of the CDR3 is TGTGCCAGCAGCCCGGACAGGGTGGCTTGGGGAGGGACCTACGAGCAGTACTTC. It is translated as CASSPDRVAWGGTYEQYF.

This chain links TRBV27 with TRBJ1-1, with 9 bases lining up with TRBD1. The V segment lost 4 bases and the J segment 10 bases; nucleotides outside the gene matches: 10. CDR3 length: 14 amino acids. CDR1 and CDR2 from the germline V gene are MNHEY and SMNVEV (reference sequence). The CDR3 reads CASSSGTGYPAAFF. CDR3 nucleotide sequence: TGTGCCAGCAGTTCCGGGACAGGGTACCCCGCAGCTTTCTTT.

The V call is TRBV5-5, the J call TRBJ2-7; no firm D call. The CDR3 extends over 12 amino acids. Germline values: CDR1 SGHKS, CDR2 YYEKEE (reference sequence). With 0 bases removed from V and 3 bases from J, the gap between germline ends came to 4 bases. The chain's CDR3 is CASSLGLYEQYF. For the CDR3, the DNA is TGTGCCAGCAGCTTGGGACTCTACGAGCAGTACTTC. The variable domain in full, with the rest retrieved from reference TRBV5-5 and TRBJ2-7, is DAGVTQSPTHLIKTRGQQVTLRCSPISGHKSVSWYQQVLGQGPQFIFQYYEKEERGRGNFPDRFSARQFPNYSSELNVNALLLGDSALYLCASSLGLYEQYFGPGTRLTVT.

The gene calls are TRBV7-9 and TRBJ1-6, with TRBD1 identical over 7 bases. V was pared by 4 bases and J by 10 bases, with 7 bases of the junction left unmatched. Per the germline V gene, CDR1 is SEHNR and CDR2 is FQNEAQ (reference sequence). The CDR3 has 14 amino acids. CDR3 region: CASSYDRARSPLHF. The CDR3 DNA follows: TGTGCCAGCAGCTACGACAGGGCGCGATCACCCCTCCACTTT.

The CDR3 region has the DNA TGCGCCAGCAGCTTGGATTTACAGGGTCCTGAGCAGTTCTTC. Its translation is CASSLDLQGPEQFF. The genes are TRBV5-1 and TRBJ2-1; possibly TRBD1 for D (6 bases). V dropped 0 bases and J dropped 9 bases, with 13 bases sitting between them. Germline CDR1 reads SGHRS; CDR2 reads YFSETQ. The CDR3 extends over 14 amino acids.

CDR3 sequence: CASSAGTGPAYEQYF. As DNA, the CDR3 is TGTGCCAGCAGCGCAGGGACAGGCCCGGCCTACGAGCAGTACTTC. This chain links TRBV9 with TRBJ2-7; 8 bases align to TRBD1. Germline V gives CDR1 SGDLS, CDR2 YYNGEE. The CDR3 length is 15 residues. V lost 3 bases, J lost 2 bases, and 7 bases stayed unmatched.

This clone was observed a single time. The gene calls are TRBV7-6 and TRBJ2-2; 8 bases align to TRBD2. With 5 bases clipped from V and 4 bases from J, the junction kept 12 bases outside the gene matches. Germline V gene data show CDR1 as SGHVS and CDR2 as FNYEAQ. The CDR3 consists of 17 residues. The CDR3 nucleotides read TGTGCCAGCAGCCCAACTAGCGGTTCCTCCCGCACCGGGGAGCTGTTTTTT. Its translation is CASSPTSGSSRTGELFF.

This clone came up a few times. The CDR3 reads CASSQDFGREGGYTF. The CDR3 region has the DNA TGCGCCAGCAGCCAAGACTTTGGGAGGGAGGGGGGCTACACCTTC. The chain links TRBV4-3 to TRBJ1-2; maybe TRBD1 (5 bases). The CDR3 is 15 amino acids. Germline loops: CDR1 LGHNA, CDR2 YSLEER. Trimming cost V 0 bases and J 8 bases, with 16 bases left between them.

V gene TRBV4-2 combines with J gene TRBJ1-2, with a tentative D call TRBD1 (6 bases). This CDR3 contains 14 residues. The germline V gene has CDR1 LGHNA and CDR2 YNFKEQ. The V end lost 0 bases, the J end lost 8 bases, and 13 bases lay between the germline ends. DNA for the CDR3: TGTGCCAGCAGCCAAGAGAGGGAGGGGGAGGGCTACACCTTC. It encodes CASSQEREGEGYTF.

The V call is TRBV24-1, the J call TRBJ2-2; TRBD1 agrees at 10 bases. This CDR3 is 17 amino acids long. Looked up from germline, CDR1 is KGHDR and CDR2 is SFDVKD. With 4 bases clipped from V and 5 bases from J, the junction kept 9 bases outside the gene matches. This CDR3 reads CATSDSRQGAETGELFF. The CDR3 region has the DNA TGTGCCACCAGTGACTCAAGACAGGGGGCGGAGACCGGGGAGCTGTTTTTT.

The V gene is TRBV13, the J gene TRBJ1-4; possibly TRBD1 for D (6 bases). The germline V and J ends were trimmed by 5 bases and 8 bases, with 15 bases remaining between them. The V gene's germline CDR1 is PRHDT and CDR2 FYEKMQ (reference sequence). There are 14 residues in the CDR3. Written as DNA, the CDR3 is TGTGCCAGCAGCCAACAGGGAAAGGGCGAAAAACTGTTTTTT. It codes for CASSQQGKGEKLFF.

This rearrangement joins TRBV25-1 to TRBJ2-1; 8 bases map to TRBD2. The CDR3 totals 13 residues. V lost 3 bases, J lost 6 bases, and 1 base stayed unmatched. From germline, CDR1 is MGHDK and CDR2 SYGVNS. The CDR3 bases are TGTGCCAGCAGTGACAGCGGGGGCAATGAGCAGTTCTTC. Translating it yields CASSDSGGNEQFF.

V is TRBV5-4 and J is TRBJ2-7, with 9 bases lining up with TRBD2. Per germline, CDR1 SGHNT and CDR2 YYREEE (reference sequence). CDR3 length: 15 residues. J lost 1 base, V lost 1 base, and 3 bases had no gene match. Written as DNA, the CDR3 is TGTGCCAGCAGCTTGTTCGCGGGGGGGTCCTACGAGCAGTACTTC. It is translated as CASSLFAGGSYEQYF.

The chain links TRBV19 to TRBJ1-1, with 9 bases identical to TRBD1. The trim removed 8 bases at V and 4 bases at J, leaving 5 bases unmatched. The CDR3 length is 13 residues. Germline CDR1 reads LNHDA; CDR2 reads SQIVND (reference sequence). The chain's CDR3 is CASRDRDGTEAFF. CDR3 nucleotide sequence: TGTGCCAGTCGGGACAGGGACGGCACTGAAGCTTTCTTT.

J is TRBJ1-2 and V is TRBV5-1, with TRBD1 matching 11 bases. Losses at the gene ends were 4 bases for V and 6 bases for J; bases not matched to a gene: 2. Looked up from germline, CDR1 is SGHRS and CDR2 is YFSETQ. The CDR3 covers 13 residues. CDR3 in amino acids: CASSQDRGHGYTF. The CDR3 region has the DNA TGCGCCAGCAGCCAGGACAGGGGGCATGGCTACACCTTC.